These 20 T cell receptor beta chains were sequenced from one sample in a study of T cells in Graves' hyperthyroidism and ophthalmopathy. The investigators amplified TCR beta CDR3 regions from RNA transcripts. First-round RT-PCR of the TCR CDR3 relied on the HTBI primer set. TCRdb re-called the multiplex PCR reads with MiXCR, one entry per CDR3 protein. The sample consists of approximately 640,000 distinct CDR3 sequences, around 16% of them appearing once. Specimen: blood. Receptors were obtained from a young woman with Graves' hyperthyroidism.

There are a few counts of this clonotype. This chain uses TRBV27 with TRBJ2-3; TRBD1 agrees at 11 bases. CDR3 length equals 15 residues. CDR1 is MNHEY and CDR2 is SMNVEV in the germline V gene (reference sequence). The junction had 5 bases not matched to a gene; V was cut back by 5 bases and J by 4 bases. The CDR3 loop reads CASSTPGQGADTQYF. CDR3 bases: TGTGCCAGCAGTACTCCGGGACAGGGGGCAGATACGCAGTATTTT.

This clonotype appeared many times. The chain is built from TRBV28 and TRBJ2-5; 7 bases are shared with TRBD1. Germline-derived CDR1 and CDR2 are MDHEN and SYDVKM. V lost 3 bases, J lost 1 base, and 14 bases stayed unmatched. This CDR3 region has 18 residues. The DNA for the CDR3 is TGTGCCAGCAGTTTCGAACTAATTTTGACAGGGCTCCAAGAGACCCAGTACTTC. It translates to CASSFELILTGLQETQYF.

Note on this clonotype: A much larger clone is a single base away; this may be a read error. This sequence joins TRBV7-8 and TRBJ2-7; the match to TRBD2 covers 11 bases. The end of the DNA is better explained by TRBJ2-1, so the J call may be wrong. This CDR3 is built from 15 residues. Germline V gene sequence: CDR1 SGHVS, CDR2 FQNEAQ. CDR3 in DNA: TGTGCCAGCAGCTTTAGCGGGAGGGACTCCTACGAGCAGTTCTTC. As protein: CASSFSGRDSYEQFF.

The genes are TRBV20-1 and TRBJ1-3; D possibly corresponds to TRBD1 (6 bases). In germline, CDR1 is DFQATT, CDR2 SNEGSKA (reference sequence). Trimming cost V 3 bases and J 4 bases, with 16 bases left between them. This CDR3 spans 15 amino acids. The CDR3 nucleotides are TGCAGTGCTAGCGGACCCGACAGGTCGGGAAACACCATATATTTT. The encoded protein is CSASGPDRSGNTIYF.

There are a few counts of this clonotype. V is TRBV4-1 and J is TRBJ2-1; 15 bases are shared with TRBD2. The CDR3 sequence is 16 residues long. Germline loops: CDR1 MGHRA, CDR2 YSYEKL. Trimming at V came to 1 base and at J to 7 bases, leaving 2 bases not matched to a gene. The CDR3 protein is CASSQGTSGRGNEQFF. Here the CDR3 DNA reads TGCGCCAGCAGCCAAGGGACTAGCGGGAGGGGAAATGAGCAGTTCTTC.

There are many counts of this clonotype. The chain couples TRBV2 to TRBJ2-1; maybe TRBD1 (5 bases). The germline V gene encodes CDR1 SNHLY and CDR2 FYNNEI. V lost 7 bases and J 8 bases, leaving 12 bases between the germline ends. This CDR3 is 12 amino acids long. The DNA for the CDR3 is TGTGCCAGCATTCTCAGGGCCCATGAGCAGTTCTTC. This codes for CASILRAHEQFF.

This clonotype was picked up one time. A much larger clone differs by one base, so this may be a read error. This rearrangement joins TRBV28 to TRBJ2-6, with D unresolved. CDR1 and CDR2 (germline): MDHEN, SYDVKM. The CDR3 is made up of 12 amino acids. Trimming removed 7 bases at V and 5 bases at J, with 6 bases between. As DNA, the CDR3 is TGTGCCAGCAAGGGCTGGGCCAACGTCCTGACTTTC. This translates into CASKGWANVLTF. The entire variable domain, with the rest obtained from reference TRBV28 and TRBJ2-6, is as follows: DVKVTQSSRYLVKRTGEKVFLECVQDMDHENMFWYRQDPGLGLRLIYFSYDVKMKEKGDIPEGYSVSREKKERFSLILESASTNQTSMYLCASKGWANVLTFGAGSRLTVL.

On this clonotype itself: The conserved phenylalanine or tryptophan is not found at the CDR3 terminus, so this likely reflects a read error. The gene calls are TRBV27 and TRBJ2-7, with 10 nucleotides matching TRBD2. From germline, CDR1 is MNHEY and CDR2 SMNVEV (reference sequence). The length of the CDR3 is 15 residues. V shed 10 bases, J shed 2 bases, and the junction held 11 bases outside the gene matches. CDR3 region: CANSPTSGVTYEQYS. CDR3 nucleotides: TGTGCCAACAGCCCTACTAGCGGGGTAACCTACGAGCAGTACTCC.

This clonotype was recorded at least ten times. V and J are TRBV28 and TRBJ2-7, with 14 bases that match TRBD2. V shed 4 bases, J shed 7 bases, and the junction held 6 bases outside the gene matches. Looked up from germline, CDR1 is MDHEN and CDR2 is SYDVKM. The CDR3 consists of 15 residues. For the CDR3, the DNA is TGTGCCAGCAGTTGGGGACTAGCGGGAGCGATTGAGCAGTACTTC. Protein product: CASSWGLAGAIEQYF.

This clonotype has a count of ten or more. The rearrangement joins TRBV12-3 or TRBV12-4 to TRBJ2-3; TRBD2 matches at 9 bases. This CDR3 comprises 15 residues. V shed 0 bases and J 6 bases; nucleotides not matched to a gene: 4. CDR3 in amino acids: CASSLAGLAVDTQYF. The CDR3 coding sequence is TGTGCCAGCAGTTTAGCGGGACTAGCAGTCGATACGCAGTATTTT.

In its sample, this clonotype was seen a few times. The chain has TRBV4-1 and TRBJ1-1; D is unclear. V was cut by 3 bases and J by 8 bases, with 7 bases left in between. This CDR3 is 11 amino acids long. Germline CDR1 is MGHRA and CDR2 is YSYEKL. CDR3 sequence reads: CASSQQDEAFF. The CDR3 DNA follows: TGCGCCAGCAGCCAGCAGGACGAAGCTTTCTTT.

A note on this clonotype: A much larger clone is a single base away; this may be a read error. This CDR3 reads CASSHTARYEQYF. CDR3 DNA: TGTGCCAGCAGCCATACAGCCAGATACGAGCAGTACTTC. The chain joins TRBV2 to TRBJ2-7; unclear D gene. The CDR3 consists of 13 residues. V lost 6 bases and J 4 bases, leaving 13 bases between the germline ends. Germline V gene sequence: CDR1 SNHLY, CDR2 FYNNEI.

The chain recombines TRBV7-9 with TRBJ2-5; TRBD1 aligns across 7 bases. The length of the CDR3 is 14 residues. The J segment lost 5 bases and the V segment lost 3 bases, leaving 6 bases of the junction unmatched. Per germline, CDR1 SEHNR and CDR2 FQNEAQ (reference sequence). The CDR3 loop is CASSLIQGKETQYF. CDR3 DNA: TGTGCCAGCAGCTTGATACAGGGGAAGGAGACCCAGTACTTC. Full variable domain (remainder filled in from reference TRBV7-9 and TRBJ2-5): DTGVSQNPRHKITKRGQNVTFRCDPISEHNRLYWYRQTLGQGPEFLTYFQNEAQLEKSRLLSDRFSAERPKGSFSTLEIQRTEQGDSAMYLCASSLIQGKETQYFGPGTRLLVL.

The rearrangement links TRBV6-1 to TRBJ1-5; D not certain. The CDR3 extends over 13 amino acids. Germline CDR1 MNHNS, CDR2 SASEGT. V dropped 7 bases and J dropped 6 bases, with 13 bases sitting between them. The CDR3: CASTYPGVQPQHF. CDR3 bases: TGTGCCAGCACCTACCCCGGGGTTCAGCCCCAGCATTTT.

In its sample, this clonotype was seen a few times. The chain uses TRBV11-2 and TRBJ2-4; 15 bases line up with TRBD2. Trimming took 5 bases from V and 2 from J; bases not matched to a gene: 4. Looked up from germline, CDR1 is SGHAT and CDR2 is FQNNGV. The CDR3 sequence is 17 residues long. The CDR3 DNA reads TGTGCCAGCAGCCTCGGACTAGCGGGGGGGTCCAAAAACATTCAGTACTTC. Translation: CASSLGLAGGSKNIQYF.

The table lists this clonotype with many counts. The chain uses TRBV6-2 or TRBV6-3 and TRBJ1-5; TRBD1 aligns across 9 bases. V lost 3 bases and J lost 7; bases outside the gene matches: 10. The V gene's germline CDR1 is MNHEY and CDR2 SVGEGT. The CDR3 runs 16 residues. The DNA for the CDR3 is TGTGCCAGCAGTTATTATCCGGGACAGGGACGGCAGCCCCAGCATTTT. This encodes CASSYYPGQGRQPQHF.

This clonotype was counted at least ten times. The CDR3 is CASSPRGLELNEQFF. The CDR3 DNA reads as TGTGCCAGCTCACCCCGTGGACTAGAACTAAATGAGCAGTTCTTC. The chain joins TRBV18 to TRBJ2-1; TRBD2 matches 7 bases. The CDR3 has 15 residues. V was clipped by 3 bases and J by 7 bases; unmatched bases: 9. Germline loops: CDR1 KGHSH, CDR2 LQKENI.

This clonotype was detected many times. The chain carries TRBV3-1 and TRBJ1-4; D is ambiguous. Germline assignment: CDR1 LGHDT and CDR2 YNNKEL (reference sequence). The CDR3 is 16 residues long. V was cut by 0 bases and J by 0 bases, with 8 bases left in between. The CDR3 sequence: CASSQDTASTNEKLFF. The CDR3 DNA is TGTGCCAGCAGCCAAGATACAGCCTCAACTAATGAAAAACTGTTTTTT. Looking up the rest from reference TRBV3-1 and TRBJ1-4 gives the full variable domain: DTAVSQTPKYLVTQMGNDKSIKCEQNLGHDTMYWYKQDSKKFLKIMFSYNNKELIINETVPNRFSPKSPDKAHLNLHINSLELGDSAVYFCASSQDTASTNEKLFFGSGTQLSVL.

This clonotype has ten or more counts. The chain employs TRBV28 and TRBJ1-6; the match to TRBD1 covers 7 bases. This CDR3 is built from 16 residues. Germline V gene lookup returns CDR1 MDHEN and CDR2 SYDVKM. Trimming at V came to 6 bases and at J to 7 bases, leaving 12 bases not matched to a gene. The chain's CDR3 is CASRVVTGTVNSPLHF. CDR3 nucleotides: TGTGCCAGCAGGGTGGTTACCGGGACAGTAAATTCACCCCTCCACTTT.

This clonotype was observed many times. The chain links TRBV28 to TRBJ2-5; D perhaps matches TRBD2 (5 bases). Germline lookup yields CDR1 MDHEN and CDR2 SYDVKM. The CDR3 is 13 residues long. V was shortened by 3 bases and J by 5 bases, with 10 bases between the two germline ends. CDR3 in DNA: TGTGCCAGCAGTTTTGCCGAGCGGGAGACCCAGTACTTC. Translation gives CASSFAERETQYF.